This T cell receptor beta chain was captured in a study of T cell repertoires in cytomegalovirus infection (dated by TCRdb to between 2018 and 2020). Looking at the study overall: Alongside well-studied HLA-B-restricted epitopes, the peptide stimulations were aimed at recently identified HLA-C-restricted CMV epitopes, whose presentation resists viral immunomodulation. Donor HLA type was relevant to the analysis, as public TCR beta signatures indicated carriage of CMV infection together with the matching HLA type.

The reads were generated on an Illumina HiSeq 1500. Starting from the raw public reads, TCRdb applied fastp trimming at Q25, assembled clones with MiXCR and retained in-frame beta chains. Identical CDR3 protein sequences are pooled into one entry, listed with their most common genes and DNA. The sample profile shows 300,000 or so distinct CDR3 sequences; just under 25% of them were found once. The top ten clonotypes cover 13% of the sample. Broad study findings and their caveats: In both this cohort and an independent roughly 330-donor cohort, the cumulative frequency of public TCR beta family members distinguished carriers of CMV infection plus the relevant HLA type. The ex vivo response was dominated by HLA-C-restricted CMV-specific TCR beta clonotypes, which also provided the single most frequent clonotype in two of eight donors.

According to the study, the label for this sample's treatment or condition signals: in vitro stimulation with specific CMV peptide epitopes to enrich CMV-specific T cells. This clonotype was recorded a few times. Its antigen has not been determined. Qualities for individual bases were not recorded, and no much larger clone is one base off. V was cut back by 0 bases and J by 0 bases, leaving a gap of 11 bases between them. From the cysteine through the phenylalanine, the CDR3 covers 16 amino acids. Of the read, only the CDR3 DNA is kept; its 48 bases are in frame from base 1. Reading the germline V gene gives CDR1 MNHEY and CDR2 SVGEGT.

This receptor was obtained from a human donor in good health (CMV status not recorded). Some clones in this sample may be carry-over from other donors' samples. Rearrangement joined TRBV6-2 or TRBV6-3 to TRBJ1-1; no D gene is confidently identified. This sample comprised cultured PBMCs, obtained from culture after CMV antigen stimulation. The sequenced DNA: TGTGCCAGCAGTTACTCGTCGCACACTATGAACACTGAAGCTTTCTTT. Translation gives CASSYSSHTMNTEAFF.